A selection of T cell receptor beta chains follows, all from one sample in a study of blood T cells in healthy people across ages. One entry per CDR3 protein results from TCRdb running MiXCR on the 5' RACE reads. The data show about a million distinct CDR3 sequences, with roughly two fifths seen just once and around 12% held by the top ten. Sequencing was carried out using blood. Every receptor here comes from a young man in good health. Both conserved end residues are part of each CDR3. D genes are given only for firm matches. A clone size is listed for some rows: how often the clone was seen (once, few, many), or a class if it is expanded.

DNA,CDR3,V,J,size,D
TGTGCCAGCAGCCAAGATGCCCAGACACTCTACACCTTC,CASSQDAQTLYTF,TRBV3-1,TRBJ1-2,few,.
TGTGCCAGCAGCCAAGGGGAGAACTCACCCCTCCACTTT,CASSQGENSPLHF,TRBV3-1,TRBJ1-6,few,.
TGTGCCAGCAGTTACTCGACGGCGGGGCCGGGCTACAATGAGCAGTACTTC,CASSYSTAGPGYNEQYF,TRBV6-2/TRBV6-3,TRBJ2-7,.,.
TGTGCCAGCAGCCTTCTGACAGGGGTGGCAACTAATGAAAAACTGTTTTTT,CASSLLTGVATNEKLFF,TRBV7-9,TRBJ1-4,few,TRBD1
TGTGCCAGCAGTGACTCAAGGGACCCGCGACCCCGGTTCTTC,CASSDSRDPRPRFF,TRBV6-6,TRBJ2-1,.,.
TGTGCCAGCAGCCAAGGTGGGACAGGAAAGACCCAGTACTTC,CASSQGGTGKTQYF,TRBV4-2,TRBJ2-5,once,TRBD1
TGCGCCAGCAGCCCGCAGCGGGGCCGAAGCTCCTACAATGAGCAGTTCTTC,CASSPQRGRSSYNEQFF,TRBV5-1,TRBJ2-1,.,TRBD2
TGCGCCAGCAGCTCTACAGGGAACTATGGCTACATCTTC,CASSSTGNYGYIF,TRBV5-1,TRBJ1-2,.,.
TGCAGTGCACAGGATTTAAATGGCTACACCTTC,CSAQDLNGYTF,TRBV20-1,TRBJ1-2,few,.
TGTGCCAGCAGCCCGACAGTCCGCCAAGAGACCCAGTACTTC,CASSPTVRQETQYF,TRBV11-3,TRBJ2-5,.,.
TGTGCCAGCTCACCACTCACGGCCGGGTACTACAATGAGCAGTACTTC,CASSPLTAGYYNEQYF,TRBV18,TRBJ2-7,.,.
TGTGCCAGCAGCTTAGGGACCGGGACGGTTCCCTACGAGCAGTACTTC,CASSLGTGTVPYEQYF,TRBV7-2,TRBJ2-7,.,.